Below, 27 T cell receptor beta chains from the same sample are listed, as sequenced in a study of post-analysis software for immune sequencing data. Notes on the study in general: Controls showed lower frequencies than patients for four to six TRBV segments, and TRBV5-6, TRBV5-1 and TRBV20-1 were among these.

Their specific antigens are unknown. Unique molecular identifiers tagged the TCR beta cDNA libraries. TCRdb re-called the PCR reads through MiXCR, storing one row per CDR3 protein. The sample yields about 800,000 distinct CDR3 sequences, about 27% seen once. Sequencing input: blood. The source is a girl aged 5 to 17 with multiple sclerosis.

This clonotype was counted between two and nine times. The genes are TRBV7-9 and TRBJ2-6; D is uncertain. The ends were cut back, 7 bases at V and 0 bases at J, with 4 bases in the middle. Per the germline V gene, CDR1 is SEHNR and CDR2 is FQNEAQ (reference sequence). The CDR3 spans 13 residues. This chain's CDR3 is CASMRSGANVLTF. The CDR3 DNA reads as TGTGCCAGCATGCGCTCTGGGGCCAACGTCCTGACTTTC.

The rearrangement joins TRBV20-1 to TRBJ1-5; D unclear. Trimming left V 4 bases short and J 7 bases short, with 8 bases between. The CDR3 totals 11 residues. Germline CDR1 is DFQATT and CDR2 is SNEGSKA (reference sequence). The CDR3 is CSATTGQPQHF. DNA for the CDR3: TGCAGTGCTACTACGGGGCAGCCCCAGCATTTT.

This clonotype was seen a handful of times. The chain recombines TRBV5-1 with TRBJ2-5; TRBD1 agrees at 8 bases. Germline trimming cut 0 bases from V and 5 bases from J; bases unmatched to any gene: 9. This CDR3 comprises 16 residues. CDR1 is SGHRS, CDR2 YFSETQ, per germline. CDR3 sequence reads: CASSLADRVEEETQYF. The CDR3 coding sequence is TGCGCCAGCAGCTTGGCGGACAGGGTAGAGGAGGAGACCCAGTACTTC.

Only a few counts were recorded for this clonotype. The rearrangement links TRBV29-1 to TRBJ1-1, with a tentative D call TRBD1 (5 bases). This CDR3 has 13 amino acids. CDR1 is SQVTM and CDR2 is ANQGSEA in the germline V gene. The V gene lost 7 bases and the J gene lost 4 bases, with 16 bases spanning the gap. CDR3 loop: CSGELQVSTEAFF. CDR3 sequence (DNA): TGCAGCGGCGAACTACAGGTGTCCACTGAAGCTTTCTTT.

This clonotype appeared a few times. The chain joins TRBV5-5 to TRBJ1-2; tentatively, D is TRBD1 (5 bases). Germline V gives CDR1 SGHKS, CDR2 YYEKEE (reference sequence). The CDR3 sequence is 14 residues long. The V and J ends lost 1 base and 4 bases respectively, with 11 bases between them. The chain's CDR3 is CASSLPGLTYGYTF. The DNA of the CDR3 is TGTGCCAGCAGCTTGCCAGGGCTAACCTATGGCTACACCTTC.

Remarks on this clonotype: A much larger clonotype is one base distant, so this may be a read error. The chain combines TRBV12-3 or TRBV12-4 with TRBJ1-2; possible D gene TRBD1, 6 bases. The ends were cut back, 8 bases at V and 4 bases at J, with 11 bases in the middle. This CDR3 is built from 12 residues. The CDR3, as DNA: TGTGCCAGCGTGGGGGCCTGCTATGGCTACACCTTC. As protein: CASVGACYGYTF.

The J gene is TRBJ1-2, the V gene TRBV7-2, with D unclear. Germline loops: CDR1 SGHTA, CDR2 FQGNSA. The V end lost 3 bases, the J end lost 8 bases, and 13 bases lay between the germline ends. The CDR3 spans 13 residues. CDR3: CASSLPSVRGYTF. The CDR3 DNA reads TGTGCCAGCAGCTTGCCCTCGGTGCGGGGCTACACCTTC.

This clonotype was counted only a few times. This chain uses TRBV29-1 with TRBJ2-1; 7 bases align to TRBD1. This CDR3 has 13 amino acids. Losses at the gene ends were 5 bases for V and 5 bases for J; bases not matched to a gene: 6. The germline V gene encodes CDR1 SQVTM and CDR2 ANQGSEA. DNA for the CDR3: TGCAGCGTTCCGGTGACAGGGAACAATGAGCAGTTCTTC. Amino acids: CSVPVTGNNEQFF.

The chain joins TRBV12-3 or TRBV12-4 to TRBJ2-3; tentative D call: TRBD1 (6 bases). The CDR3 loop spans 15 amino acids. Between the trimmed V and J ends, which lost 5 bases and 1 base, there was a span of 13 bases. CDR3 bases: TGTGCCAGCAGTCTCCGGGCAGGGGGCACAGATACGCAGTATTTT. Protein sequence: CASSLRAGGTDTQYF.

The chain couples TRBV7-2 to TRBJ2-2; D unclear. The V end lost 2 bases, the J end lost 5 bases, and 9 bases lay between the germline ends. The CDR3 covers 14 residues. Germline assignment: CDR1 SGHTA and CDR2 FQGNSA. The CDR3 coding sequence is TGTGCCAGCAGCTTAATGCTTCAAACCGGGGAGCTGTTTTTT. This translates into CASSLMLQTGELFF.

This clonotype was observed many times. The CDR3 region is CASSNRGHYGYTF. CDR3 sequence (DNA): TGTGCCAGCAGTAACAGGGGGCACTATGGCTACACCTTC. The chain joins TRBV12-3 or TRBV12-4 to TRBJ1-2; 9 positions match TRBD1. V dropped 5 bases and J dropped 3; count of bases not matched to a gene: 1. The CDR3 loop spans 13 amino acids.

This clonotype came up a few times. The chain links TRBV4-1 to TRBJ1-6, with 8 bases identical to TRBD1. The germline gives CDR1 MGHRA, CDR2 YSYEKL. This CDR3 spans 14 amino acids. V lost 6 bases, J lost 7 bases, and 5 bases stayed unmatched. CDR3 bases: TGCGCCAGCAGTTTACAGGGGGAGAATTCACCCCTCCACTTT. It yields the protein CASSLQGENSPLHF.

At least ten counts were recorded for this clonotype. The rearrangement joins TRBV29-1 to TRBJ1-1; maybe TRBD1 (6 bases). Germline CDR1 SQVTM, CDR2 ANQGSEA. The V gene lost 7 bases and the J gene lost 5 bases, with 8 bases spanning the gap. The CDR3 contains 10 residues. CDR3 in amino acids: CSARGTEAFF. CDR3 bases: TGCAGCGCCAGGGGTACTGAAGCTTTCTTT.

In this sample, this clonotype turned up a few times. This chain joins TRBV29-1 and TRBJ2-1; 7 bases are a match to TRBD1. Germline V gives CDR1 SQVTM, CDR2 ANQGSEA. V was clipped by 6 bases and J by 4 bases; unmatched bases: 6. CDR3 size: 13 residues. The CDR3 DNA reads as TGCAGCGTCCGGGACAGACCTTACAATGAGCAGTTCTTC. It is translated as CSVRDRPYNEQFF.

This rearrangement joins TRBV7-2 to TRBJ2-1; TRBD1 or TRBD2 may be the D gene (5 bases each). Germline CDR1 reads SGHTA; CDR2 reads FQGNSA. V lost 4 bases, J lost 4 bases, and 23 bases lay in between. The length of the CDR3 is 18 residues. The CDR3 DNA reads TGTGCCAGCAGCTCCCCTGGGTCCGGGACGAACAGATACAATGAGCAGTTCTTC. Amino acids: CASSSPGSGTNRYNEQFF.

As concerns this clonotype: Since a much larger clone is just one base distant, this may be a read error. The rearrangement joins TRBV29-1 to TRBJ2-4, with 8 bases matching TRBD2. The CDR3 spans 16 residues. CDR1 SQVTM and CDR2 ANQGSEA come from the germline V gene. Trimming at V came to 7 bases and at J to 7 bases, leaving 18 bases not matched to a gene. In nucleotides, the CDR3 is TGCAGCGCCAATGTTGTGGAGGGACTAGTCGGTAACATTCAGTACTTC. Its translation: CSANVVEGLVGNIQYF.

The rearrangement links TRBV6-2 or TRBV6-3 to TRBJ2-7, with 14 bases fitting TRBD2. V was pared by 6 bases and J by 7 bases, with 5 bases of the junction left unmatched. CDR1 and CDR2 (germline): MNHEY, SVGEGT. This CDR3 contains 14 residues. The chain's CDR3 is CASRPGLAGGEQYF. In nucleotides, the CDR3 is TGTGCCAGCAGACCCGGACTAGCGGGAGGTGAGCAGTACTTC.

This clonotype was seen a handful of times. The V call is TRBV5-1, the J call TRBJ2-1, with 10 bases matching TRBD2. There are 15 residues in the CDR3. Losses at the gene ends were 3 bases for V and 10 bases for J; bases not matched to a gene: 10. Germline CDR1 reads SGHRS; CDR2 reads YFSETQ. The CDR3 region is CASSYPSGGRGEQFF. The DNA for the CDR3 is TGCGCCAGCAGCTACCCTAGCGGGGGTCGAGGGGAGCAGTTCTTC.

This clonotype was picked up many times. This rearrangement joins TRBV10-3 to TRBJ2-3; 7 bases are a match to TRBD2. In germline, CDR1 is ENHRY, CDR2 SYGVKD. Unmatched junction bases numbered 6, after V lost 7 bases and J lost 2 bases. The CDR3 totals 14 residues. In nucleotides, the CDR3 is TGTGCCATCACCAGAGCGGGGACCACAGATACGCAGTATTTT. Translated, it gives CAITRAGTTDTQYF.

This clonotype showed up just a few times. The chain uses TRBV7-9 and TRBJ2-1, with D perhaps being TRBD1 or TRBD2 (5 bases each). Germline V gene data show CDR1 as SEHNR and CDR2 as FQNEAQ (reference sequence). Deletions cut 2 bases from V and 5 bases from J, with 19 bases between. The CDR3 sequence is 17 residues long. The CDR3 nucleotides are TGTGCCAGCAGCTTATTTTCCCGGGGACGGACCGACAATGAGCAGTTCTTC. Its protein is CASSLFSRGRTDNEQFF.

The rearrangement joins TRBV24-1 to TRBJ2-1, with a tentative D call TRBD2 (6 bases). Germline loops: CDR1 KGHDR, CDR2 SFDVKD. This CDR3 has 16 residues. V was shortened by 4 bases and J by 6 bases, with 18 bases between the two germline ends. This chain's CDR3 is CATSEAGTQPRNEQFF. Here the CDR3 DNA reads TGTGCCACCAGTGAGGCCGGGACTCAACCCCGCAATGAGCAGTTCTTC.

This clonotype was seen a handful of times. The DNA of the CDR3 is TGTGCCACCAGTGATCCCAGGACAGGGGGCAGGAATGAGCAGTTCTTC. It translates to CATSDPRTGGRNEQFF. The V call is TRBV24-1, the J call TRBJ2-1; 11 bases match TRBD1. This CDR3 contains 16 residues. The J segment lost 7 bases and the V segment lost 3 bases, leaving 7 bases of the junction unmatched. Germline-derived CDR1 and CDR2 are KGHDR and SFDVKD.

The table lists this clonotype with a few counts. This chain's CDR3 is CASSQGRDSGRVYNEQFF. The CDR3 DNA reads TGCGCCAGCAGCCAAGGACGAGATAGCGGGAGGGTATACAATGAGCAGTTCTTC. The V gene is TRBV4-3, the J gene TRBJ2-1; 11 nucleotides line up with TRBD2. This CDR3 is 18 amino acids long. V dropped 1 base and J dropped 4; count of bases not matched to a gene: 9. Looked up from germline, CDR1 is LGHNA and CDR2 is YSLEER.

The chain links TRBV6-1 to TRBJ2-3; possibly TRBD2 for D (6 bases). V lost 7 bases and J 1 base, leaving 15 bases between the germline ends. Germline assignment: CDR1 MNHNS and CDR2 SASEGT. CDR3 length: 15 residues. The DNA of the CDR3 is TGTGCCAGCAAGACGTCGGGGGTTGGCACAGATACGCAGTATTTT. Residues: CASKTSGVGTDTQYF.

The chain recombines TRBV11-3 with TRBJ2-3; 14 positions match TRBD2. Germline CDR1 reads SGHNT; CDR2 reads YENEEA. The J segment lost 5 bases and the V segment lost 5 bases, leaving 9 bases of the junction unmatched. This CDR3 is 17 amino acids long. The CDR3 sequence: CASSRRLAGGRIDTQYF. CDR3 DNA: TGTGCCAGCAGCCGCCGACTAGCGGGGGGGCGGATAGATACGCAGTATTTT.

There are a few counts of this clonotype. V is TRBV12-3 or TRBV12-4 and J is TRBJ1-1; 9 nucleotides agree with TRBD1. Unmatched junction bases numbered 3, after V lost 2 bases and J lost 5 bases. The CDR3 is 14 amino acids. CDR3 protein: CASSLTGGLTEAFF. The DNA of the CDR3 is TGTGCCAGCAGTTTAACAGGGGGCTTAACTGAAGCTTTCTTT.

This clonotype was seen more than once but under ten times. V is TRBV15 and J is TRBJ1-2; D is possibly TRBD1 (5 bases). CDR1 is LNHNV and CDR2 is YYDKDF in the germline V gene (reference sequence). This CDR3 contains 18 residues. Trimming removed 0 bases from V and 2 bases from J, with 19 bases in between. The CDR3 DNA reads TGTGCCACCAGCAGAGATCCCCAGTCGCAGGGTAGGAACTATGGCTACACCTTC. This translates into CATSRDPQSQGRNYGYTF. Looking up the rest from reference TRBV15 and TRBJ1-2 gives the full variable domain: DAMVIQNPRYQVTQFGKPVTLSCSQTLNHNVMYWYQQKSSQAPKLLFHYYDKDFNNEADTPDNFQSRRPNTSFCFLDIRSPGLGDTAMYLCATSRDPQSQGRNYGYTFGSGTRLTVV.